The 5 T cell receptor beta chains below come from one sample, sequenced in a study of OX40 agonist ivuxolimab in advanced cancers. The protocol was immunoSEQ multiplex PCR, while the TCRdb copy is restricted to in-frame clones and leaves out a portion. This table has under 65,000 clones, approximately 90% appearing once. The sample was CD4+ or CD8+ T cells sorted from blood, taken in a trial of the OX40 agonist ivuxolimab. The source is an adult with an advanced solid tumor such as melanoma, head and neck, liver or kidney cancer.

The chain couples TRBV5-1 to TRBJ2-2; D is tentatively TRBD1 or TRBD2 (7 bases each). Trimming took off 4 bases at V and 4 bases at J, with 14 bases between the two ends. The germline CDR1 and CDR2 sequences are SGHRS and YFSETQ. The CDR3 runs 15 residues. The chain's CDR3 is CASSGEGARTGELFF. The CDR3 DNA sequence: TGCGCCAGCAGCGGGGAGGGGGCTCGCACCGGGGAGCTGTTTTTT.

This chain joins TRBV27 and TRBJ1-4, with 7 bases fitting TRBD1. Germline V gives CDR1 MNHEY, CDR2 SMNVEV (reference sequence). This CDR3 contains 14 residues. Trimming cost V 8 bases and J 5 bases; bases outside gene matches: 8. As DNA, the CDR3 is TGTGCCAGCTTGAAACAGGGGAAAAATGAAAAACTGTTTTTT. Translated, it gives CASLKQGKNEKLFF.

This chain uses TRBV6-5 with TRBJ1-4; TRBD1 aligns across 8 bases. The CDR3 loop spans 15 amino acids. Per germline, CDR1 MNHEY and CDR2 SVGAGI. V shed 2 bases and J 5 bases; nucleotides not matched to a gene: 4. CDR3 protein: CASSYDRGNNEKLFF. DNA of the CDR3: TGTGCCAGCAGTTACGACAGGGGTAACAATGAAAAACTGTTTTTT.

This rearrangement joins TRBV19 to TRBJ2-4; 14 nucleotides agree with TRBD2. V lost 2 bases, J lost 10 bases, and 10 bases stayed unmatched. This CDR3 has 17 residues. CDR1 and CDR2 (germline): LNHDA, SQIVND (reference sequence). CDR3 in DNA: TGTGCCAGTAGTATAAGTGCGGGACTAGCGGGAGCTCGTATTCAGTACTTC. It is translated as CASSISAGLAGARIQYF.

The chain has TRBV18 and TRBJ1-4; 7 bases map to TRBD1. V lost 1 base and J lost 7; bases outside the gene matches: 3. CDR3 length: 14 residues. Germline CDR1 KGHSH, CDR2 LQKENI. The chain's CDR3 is CASSPQQGSEKLFF. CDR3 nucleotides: TGTGCCAGCTCACCACAACAGGGGAGTGAAAAACTGTTTTTT. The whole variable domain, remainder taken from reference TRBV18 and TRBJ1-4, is NAGVMQNPRHLVRRRGQEARLRCSPMKGHSHVYWYRQLPEEGLKFMVYLQKENIIDESGMPKERFSAEFPKEGPSILRIQQVVRGDSAAYFCASSPQQGSEKLFFGSGTQLSVL.